Each of the 7 T cell receptor beta chains below was sequenced from the same sample in a study of control samples from healthy donors and cancer patients. Clones were read by immunoSEQ multiplex PCR, and TCRdb kept only the in-frame ones, dropping some. This repertoire shows fewer than 60,000 clones, around 87% found once; its top ten account for about 13%. The sample comprised PBMCs. Every receptor here comes from a woman aged 55 to 70 with lung cancer.

V usage is TRBV2 and J usage is TRBJ2-1; unclear D gene. This CDR3 spans 11 amino acids. Germline V gene sequence: CDR1 SNHLY, CDR2 FYNNEI. The V gene lost 8 bases and the J gene lost 4 bases, with 6 bases spanning the gap. The CDR3: CASGIYNEQFF. CDR3 in DNA: TGTGCCAGCGGAATATACAATGAGCAGTTCTTC.

In its sample, this clone was seen a few times. This chain joins TRBV10-3 and TRBJ2-7; TRBD1 matches at 8 bases. The CDR3 runs to 16 residues. Germline V lookup: CDR1 ENHRY, CDR2 SYGVKD. Trimming at V came to 6 bases and at J to 2 bases, leaving 12 bases not matched to a gene. The DNA of the CDR3 is TGTGCCATCAGGGGTACGGACAGGGAGGAAACCTACGAGCAGTACTTC. Translating it yields CAIRGTDREETYEQYF.

The chain's CDR3 is CASRERDTIYF. The CDR3 DNA sequence: TGTGCCAGCAGGGAGAGGGACACCATATATTTT. The V call is TRBV28, the J call TRBJ1-3; D unclear. This CDR3 is 11 amino acids long. Germline assignment: CDR1 MDHEN and CDR2 SYDVKM. The germline V and J ends were trimmed by 6 bases and 8 bases, with 8 bases remaining between them. Filled out from reference TRBV28 and TRBJ1-3, the complete variable domain reads DVKVTQSSRYLVKRTGEKVFLECVQDMDHENMFWYRQDPGLGLRLIYFSYDVKMKEKGDIPEGYSVSREKKERFSLILESASTNQTSMYLCASRERDTIYFGEGSWLTVV.

V is TRBV30 and J is TRBJ1-4; D is uncertain. The CDR3 loop spans 15 amino acids. Germline CDR1 and CDR2: GTSNPN and SVGIG (reference sequence). Deletions cut 2 bases from V and 7 bases from J, with 17 bases between. CDR3 DNA sequence: TGTGCCTGGAGTACCTGGACGGATGGTCGTGAAAAACTGTTTTTT. This translates into CAWSTWTDGREKLFF.

V is TRBV5-1 and J is TRBJ2-2; perhaps TRBD1 as D (7 bases). Trimming shortened V by 4 bases and J by 3 bases, and 13 bases separated the two germline ends. Germline CDR1 reads SGHRS; CDR2 reads YFSETQ. This CDR3 has 15 amino acids. CDR3 DNA sequence: TGCGCCAGCAGCGCCAGGGGGGTGGACACCGGGGAGCTGTTTTTT. Residues: CASSARGVDTGELFF. Based on the CDR3 plus reference TRBV5-1 and TRBJ2-2, the full variable domain is KAGVTQTPRYLIKTRGQQVTLSCSPISGHRSVSWYQQTPGQGLQFLFEYFSETQRNKGNFPGRFSGRQFSNSRSEMNVSTLELGDSALYLCASSARGVDTGELFFGEGSRLTVL.

The table lists this clone with a count of one. The chain links TRBV5-8 to TRBJ2-3; D possibly corresponds to TRBD2 (7 bases). With 7 bases removed from V and 7 bases from J, the gap between germline ends came to 22 bases. Germline CDR1 and CDR2: SGHTS and YDEGEE. The CDR3 is 15 amino acids. CDR3 in DNA: TGTGCCAGCGCCGAGGCGGGGGCGTCCGTTTATACGCAGTATTTT. Translation: CASAEAGASVYTQYF.

The rearrangement uses TRBV7-9 and TRBJ2-7; TRBD1 matches 7 bases. J was trimmed by 6 bases and V by 3 bases; bases with no gene match: 5. Germline assignment: CDR1 SEHNR and CDR2 FQNEAQ (reference sequence). CDR3 length: 13 amino acids. CDR3 sequence: CASSFTGVGEQYF. DNA of the CDR3: TGTGCCAGCAGCTTCACAGGGGTGGGCGAGCAGTACTTC.